This TCR beta chain was sequenced for a study of preoperative IRX-2 immunotherapy in early breast cancer. V dropped 2 bases and J dropped 3 bases, with 8 bases sitting between them. The CDR3 is 14 amino acids. CDR1 SGHNT and CDR2 YENEEA come from the germline V gene. Treatment specified: preoperative locoregional IRX-2 cytokine immunotherapy. This phase Ib study tested locoregional IRX-2 cytokine immunotherapy given before surgery. Only in-frame clones appear in the TCRdb table, and some are missing; sequencing was by immunoSEQ multiplex PCR. Here the sample spans under 3,000 clones, around 74% being singletons. This clone is judged large.

The chain uses TRBV11-3 and TRBJ1-5; the D gene is possibly TRBD1 (5 bases). Sequenced material: tumor tissue, taken before IRX-2 immunotherapy. This sequence originates from a human donor with breast cancer. The CDR3 is CASSLTGTNQPQHF. The CDR3 DNA sequence: TGTGCCAGCAGCTTAACCGGGACCAATCAGCCCCAGCATTTT.